This T cell receptor (beta chain) was documented in a study of blood T cells in healthy people across ages. The CDR3 contains 12 residues. Trimming took off 5 bases at V and 0 bases at J, with 4 bases between the two ends. Germline values: CDR1 SEHNR, CDR2 FQNEAQ (reference sequence). Together with a sample-barcoded 5' primer, a J-beta primer mix was included in a second PCR lasting about 7 to 11 cycles. Via MiXCR, TCRdb re-called the 5' RACE reads, giving one row per CDR3 protein. The sample has around 850,000 distinct CDR3 sequences; about 36% are singletons. About this clonotype: A single base separates this from a much larger clone, so it may be a read error.

This chain joins TRBV7-9 and TRBJ1-1; D gene ambiguous. The sequenced material came from blood. The clonotype originates from a man between 18 and 29 years old in good health. The CDR3 coding sequence is TGTGCCAGCAGCCACATGAACACTGAAGCTTTCTTT. Protein: CASSHMNTEAFF.